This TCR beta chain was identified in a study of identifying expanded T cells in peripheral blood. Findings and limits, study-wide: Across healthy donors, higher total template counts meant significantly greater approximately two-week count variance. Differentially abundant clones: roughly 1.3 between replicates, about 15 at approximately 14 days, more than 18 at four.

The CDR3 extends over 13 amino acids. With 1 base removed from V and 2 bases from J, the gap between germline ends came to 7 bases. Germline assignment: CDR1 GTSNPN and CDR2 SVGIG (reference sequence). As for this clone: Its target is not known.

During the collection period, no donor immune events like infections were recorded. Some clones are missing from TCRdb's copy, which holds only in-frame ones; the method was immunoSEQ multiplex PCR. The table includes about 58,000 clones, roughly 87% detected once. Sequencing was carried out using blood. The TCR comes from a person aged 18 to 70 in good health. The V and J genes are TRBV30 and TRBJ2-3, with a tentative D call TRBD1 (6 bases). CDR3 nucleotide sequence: TGTGCCTGGAGTGGGGGGCTCACAGATACGCAGTATTTT. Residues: CAWSGGLTDTQYF.